These 15 T cell receptor beta chains originate from one sample sequenced in a study of STAT5B mutations in CD4+ large granular lymphocyte leukemia. Data came from immunoSEQ multiplex PCR; TCRdb stores just in-frame clones and leaves some out. The sample has roughly 34,000 clones; about four fifths are singletons. The material sequenced was CD4+ T cells from blood buffy coats. These receptors were obtained from a human donor in good health.

This chain uses TRBV28 with TRBJ1-2, with D unresolved. Trimming took off 7 bases at V and 0 bases at J, with 15 bases between the two ends. The CDR3 has 15 amino acids. Germline V lookup: CDR1 MDHEN, CDR2 SYDVKM. The CDR3 is CASTQRAIANYGYTF. DNA of the CDR3: TGTGCCAGCACCCAAAGGGCGATAGCTAACTATGGCTACACCTTC.

V gene TRBV7-2 combines with J gene TRBJ2-3; the D gene is possibly TRBD1 (6 bases). Germline assignment: CDR1 SGHTA and CDR2 FQGNSA. The CDR3 sequence is 16 residues long. Trimming took off 6 bases at V and 2 bases at J, with 18 bases between the two ends. CDR3 DNA: TGTGCCAGCAGTTCACAGGGAACCGGTTACACAGATACGCAGTATTTT. Translating gives CASSSQGTGYTDTQYF.

The count of this clone is one. J is TRBJ1-4 and V is TRBV5-1, with D possibly being TRBD1 (5 bases). This CDR3 has 14 amino acids. The germline CDR1 and CDR2 sequences are SGHRS and YFSETQ. The V and J ends lost 2 bases and 3 bases respectively, with 8 bases between them. CDR3 nucleotide sequence: TGCGCCAGCAGCTTCCAGGGAGCTAATGAAAAACTGTTTTTT. It is translated as CASSFQGANEKLFF.

The chain carries TRBV28 and TRBJ2-5; D is undetermined. Germline CDR1 reads MDHEN; CDR2 reads SYDVKM. Trimming left V 2 bases short and J 6 bases short, with 10 bases between. The CDR3 loop spans 13 amino acids. CDR3 DNA: TGTGCCAGCAGTTTAGCGAGCTCGAAGACCCAGTACTTC. Translated, it gives CASSLASSKTQYF.

The rearrangement uses TRBV4-3 and TRBJ2-1, with 7 bases matching TRBD1. The junction had 9 bases not matched to a gene; V was cut back by 7 bases and J by 0 bases. The CDR3 has 16 residues. Per the germline V gene, CDR1 is LGHNA and CDR2 is YSLEER. CDR3 sequence reads: CASTLTRDSSYNEQFF. The CDR3 region has the DNA TGCGCCAGCACCCTTACCCGGGACAGCTCCTACAATGAGCAGTTCTTC.

DNA of the CDR3: TGTGCCAGTAGTATAGGTCAGGTGAGCACAGATACGCAGTATTTT. This gives the protein CASSIGQVSTDTQYF. This chain joins TRBV19 and TRBJ2-3; D unresolved. From germline, CDR1 is LNHDA and CDR2 SQIVND (reference sequence). The CDR3 extends over 15 amino acids. V gave up 1 base and J gave up 0 bases, with 8 bases separating them.

V gene TRBV29-1 combines with J gene TRBJ2-5; 8 bases match TRBD2. V lost 8 bases to trimming and J lost 2 bases; unmatched junction nucleotides: 7. The V gene's germline CDR1 is SQVTM and CDR2 ANQGSEA. The CDR3 length is 13 residues. The CDR3 spells CSLIAGIQETQYF. The CDR3 DNA follows: TGCAGCTTAATAGCGGGAATTCAAGAGACCCAGTACTTC.

This chain's CDR3 is CASSFQGVDQPQHF. The CDR3 DNA follows: TGTGCCAGCAGCTTCCAGGGAGTAGATCAGCCCCAGCATTTT. The rearrangement joins TRBV7-6 to TRBJ1-5; tentatively, D is TRBD1 (5 bases). The CDR3 runs 14 residues. Trimming removed 3 bases from V and 5 bases from J, with 11 bases in between. CDR1 and CDR2 (germline): SGHVS, FNYEAQ.

V usage is TRBV25-1 and J usage is TRBJ1-1; 10 nucleotides agree with TRBD1. Looked up from germline, CDR1 is MGHDK and CDR2 is SYGVNS. This CDR3 has 15 amino acids. V lost 3 bases, J lost 4 bases, and 5 bases stayed unmatched. The CDR3 DNA follows: TGTGCCAGCAGTGACTCGACAGGGGGCCGCACTGAAGCTTTCTTT. Its protein product is CASSDSTGGRTEAFF.

This chain joins TRBV6-1 and TRBJ2-7, with D unclear. CDR3 size: 13 residues. Trimming took off 5 bases at V and 2 bases at J, with 10 bases between the two ends. Looked up from germline, CDR1 is MNHNS and CDR2 is SASEGT. The CDR3 spells CASSLDTPYEQYF. Written as DNA, the CDR3 is TGTGCCAGCAGTCTCGACACCCCCTACGAGCAGTACTTC.

This clone has only one observation. The chain joins TRBV28 to TRBJ2-1; 9 nucleotides match TRBD1. CDR1 and CDR2 (germline): MDHEN, SYDVKM. The V segment lost 4 bases and the J segment 8 bases; nucleotides outside the gene matches: 3. The CDR3 loop spans 13 amino acids. DNA for the CDR3: TGTGCCAGCAGTTCGGGACAGGGCGATGAGCAGTTCTTC. As protein: CASSSGQGDEQFF.

The rearrangement uses TRBV29-1 and TRBJ2-1, with 8 bases identical to TRBD2. The CDR3 consists of 13 residues. The V segment lost 0 bases and the J segment 10 bases; nucleotides outside the gene matches: 5. CDR1 is SQVTM, CDR2 ANQGSEA, per germline. The CDR3 loop reads CSVEDEREFEQFF. In DNA form, the CDR3 reads TGCAGCGTTGAAGACGAGCGGGAGTTCGAGCAGTTCTTC.

This clone occurred a few times. The V and J genes are TRBV7-8 and TRBJ1-1; 8 bases map to TRBD1. The CDR3 spans 14 residues. In germline, CDR1 is SGHVS, CDR2 FQNEAQ. J was trimmed by 6 bases and V by 2 bases; bases with no gene match: 5. In DNA, the CDR3 is TGTGCCAGCAGCTTATCAGGGGGCTGGGCTGAAGCTTTCTTT. It specifies CASSLSGGWAEAFF.

The chain links TRBV19 to TRBJ2-1; no clear D gene. V lost 4 bases and J 7 bases, leaving 11 bases between the germline ends. The germline V gene has CDR1 LNHDA and CDR2 SQIVND (reference sequence). This CDR3 is built from 13 residues. The CDR3 DNA sequence: TGTGCCAGTAGTAAATATATCGGTAATGAGCAGTTCTTC. Translating gives CASSKYIGNEQFF.

This chain connects TRBV9 to TRBJ1-6; D might be TRBD1 (5 bases). Looked up from germline, CDR1 is SGDLS and CDR2 is YYNGEE. The CDR3 runs to 13 residues. V was shortened by 4 bases and J by 10 bases, with 12 bases between the two germline ends. CDR3 nucleotide sequence: TGTGCCAGCAGCAGAGACAGAGACTCACCCCTCCACTTT. Its translation is CASSRDRDSPLHF. Complete variable domain (other parts from reference TRBV9 and TRBJ1-6): DSGVTQTPKHLITATGQRVTLRCSPRSGDLSVYWYQQSLDQGLQFLIQYYNGEERAKGNILERFSAQQFPDLHSELNLSSLELGDSALYFCASSRDRDSPLHFGNGTRLTVT.